This entry lists 10 T cell receptor beta chains sequenced from one sample in a study of control samples from healthy donors and cancer patients. Sequenced by immunoSEQ multiplex PCR; TCRdb stores in-frame clones only, minus some. Found here are about 150,000 clones, 88% of them singletons; the top ten hold 1.5% to 2%. The sequencing input was blood. Every receptor here comes from a man in his late teens or twenties in good health.

V and J are TRBV7-9 and TRBJ2-7, with D possibly TRBD2 on 6 matching bases. The CDR3 covers 15 residues. The germline gives CDR1 SEHNR, CDR2 FQNEAQ (reference sequence). Deletions cut 1 base from V and 5 bases from J, with 15 bases between. The chain's CDR3 is CASSLVSGPPNEQYF. The CDR3 bases are TGTGCCAGCAGCTTAGTTAGCGGACCCCCCAACGAGCAGTACTTC.

This chain uses TRBV15 with TRBJ1-1, with D perhaps matching TRBD1 (5 bases). The V gene lost 0 bases and the J gene lost 5 bases, with 13 bases spanning the gap. Germline CDR1 LNHNV, CDR2 YYDKDF (reference sequence). This CDR3 is built from 15 residues. CDR3 coding DNA: TGTGCCACCAGCAGAGAAGGGCAGGGAGGGACTGAAGCTTTCTTT. Translation: CATSREGQGGTEAFF.

The rearrangement links TRBV4-2 to TRBJ1-3; D is unclear. V was pared by 2 bases and J by 0 bases, with 8 bases between. The V gene's germline CDR1 is LGHNA and CDR2 YNFKEQ. This CDR3 is 15 amino acids long. CDR3 nucleotides: TGTGCCAGCAGCCAACAGTCCAGCTCTGGAAACACCATATATTTT. This sequence encodes CASSQQSSSGNTIYF.

The rearrangement uses TRBV6-2 or TRBV6-3 and TRBJ2-1; 10 nucleotides agree with TRBD1. Germline loops: CDR1 MNHEY, CDR2 SVGEGT. The CDR3 extends over 14 amino acids. V gave up 5 bases and J gave up 5 bases; unmatched junction bases: 3. The CDR3 reads CASSRDRGNNEQFF. DNA of the CDR3: TGTGCCAGCAGTCGGGACAGGGGAAACAATGAGCAGTTCTTC.

The genes are TRBV15 and TRBJ2-3, with D possibly TRBD1 on 5 matching bases. The germline gives CDR1 LNHNV, CDR2 YYDKDF (reference sequence). The CDR3 covers 17 residues. Trimming pared 0 bases from V and 0 bases from J, leaving 13 bases between. CDR3 sequence (DNA): TGTGCCACCAGCAGAGATAGGGGCAGGCAAAGCACAGATACGCAGTATTTT. Protein sequence: CATSRDRGRQSTDTQYF.

The V call is TRBV4-2, the J call TRBJ1-1; unclear D gene. Germline values: CDR1 LGHNA, CDR2 YNFKEQ. The CDR3 sequence is 15 residues long. V gave up 8 bases and J gave up 0 bases, with 16 bases separating them. CDR3 region: CASGRTSYMNTEAFF. As DNA, the CDR3 is TGTGCCAGCGGGAGGACGTCGTACATGAACACTGAAGCTTTCTTT.

V is TRBV10-3 and J is TRBJ2-3; maybe TRBD1 (5 bases). This CDR3 region has 13 residues. The V end was cut by 4 bases, the J end by 6 bases, with 11 bases between. Germline CDR1 ENHRY, CDR2 SYGVKD. CDR3: CAISAQVRDTQYF. The CDR3 bases are TGTGCCATCAGTGCACAGGTCCGGGATACGCAGTATTTT.

This rearrangement joins TRBV5-6 to TRBJ2-1; 13 positions match TRBD2. CDR1 SGHDT and CDR2 YYEEEE come from the germline V gene. Trimming removed 7 bases from V and 0 bases from J; junction bases left unmatched: 4. The CDR3 loop spans 16 amino acids. CDR3 coding DNA: TGTGCCAGCGGGGGACTAGCGGGGTTCTCCTACAATGAGCAGTTCTTC. Its translation: CASGGLAGFSYNEQFF.

This clone is a singleton in its sample. The rearrangement links TRBV28 to TRBJ1-6; 7 nucleotides align to TRBD1. Trimming took 7 bases from V and 0 from J; bases not matched to a gene: 6. This CDR3 is built from 16 residues. CDR1 is MDHEN, CDR2 SYDVKM, per germline. The CDR3 DNA reads as TGTGCCAGCACTTTGACAGGGAGCTCCTATAATTCACCCCTCCACTTT. It is translated as CASTLTGSSYNSPLHF.

The CDR3 spells CASSQESWSSGNTIYF. The CDR3 DNA follows: TGTGCCAGCAGCCAAGAATCGTGGAGCTCTGGAAACACCATATATTTT. The V and J genes are TRBV14 and TRBJ1-3; D is uncertain. In germline, CDR1 is SGHDN, CDR2 FVKESK. This CDR3 has 16 residues. V lost 0 bases and J lost 0, with 9 bases in between.